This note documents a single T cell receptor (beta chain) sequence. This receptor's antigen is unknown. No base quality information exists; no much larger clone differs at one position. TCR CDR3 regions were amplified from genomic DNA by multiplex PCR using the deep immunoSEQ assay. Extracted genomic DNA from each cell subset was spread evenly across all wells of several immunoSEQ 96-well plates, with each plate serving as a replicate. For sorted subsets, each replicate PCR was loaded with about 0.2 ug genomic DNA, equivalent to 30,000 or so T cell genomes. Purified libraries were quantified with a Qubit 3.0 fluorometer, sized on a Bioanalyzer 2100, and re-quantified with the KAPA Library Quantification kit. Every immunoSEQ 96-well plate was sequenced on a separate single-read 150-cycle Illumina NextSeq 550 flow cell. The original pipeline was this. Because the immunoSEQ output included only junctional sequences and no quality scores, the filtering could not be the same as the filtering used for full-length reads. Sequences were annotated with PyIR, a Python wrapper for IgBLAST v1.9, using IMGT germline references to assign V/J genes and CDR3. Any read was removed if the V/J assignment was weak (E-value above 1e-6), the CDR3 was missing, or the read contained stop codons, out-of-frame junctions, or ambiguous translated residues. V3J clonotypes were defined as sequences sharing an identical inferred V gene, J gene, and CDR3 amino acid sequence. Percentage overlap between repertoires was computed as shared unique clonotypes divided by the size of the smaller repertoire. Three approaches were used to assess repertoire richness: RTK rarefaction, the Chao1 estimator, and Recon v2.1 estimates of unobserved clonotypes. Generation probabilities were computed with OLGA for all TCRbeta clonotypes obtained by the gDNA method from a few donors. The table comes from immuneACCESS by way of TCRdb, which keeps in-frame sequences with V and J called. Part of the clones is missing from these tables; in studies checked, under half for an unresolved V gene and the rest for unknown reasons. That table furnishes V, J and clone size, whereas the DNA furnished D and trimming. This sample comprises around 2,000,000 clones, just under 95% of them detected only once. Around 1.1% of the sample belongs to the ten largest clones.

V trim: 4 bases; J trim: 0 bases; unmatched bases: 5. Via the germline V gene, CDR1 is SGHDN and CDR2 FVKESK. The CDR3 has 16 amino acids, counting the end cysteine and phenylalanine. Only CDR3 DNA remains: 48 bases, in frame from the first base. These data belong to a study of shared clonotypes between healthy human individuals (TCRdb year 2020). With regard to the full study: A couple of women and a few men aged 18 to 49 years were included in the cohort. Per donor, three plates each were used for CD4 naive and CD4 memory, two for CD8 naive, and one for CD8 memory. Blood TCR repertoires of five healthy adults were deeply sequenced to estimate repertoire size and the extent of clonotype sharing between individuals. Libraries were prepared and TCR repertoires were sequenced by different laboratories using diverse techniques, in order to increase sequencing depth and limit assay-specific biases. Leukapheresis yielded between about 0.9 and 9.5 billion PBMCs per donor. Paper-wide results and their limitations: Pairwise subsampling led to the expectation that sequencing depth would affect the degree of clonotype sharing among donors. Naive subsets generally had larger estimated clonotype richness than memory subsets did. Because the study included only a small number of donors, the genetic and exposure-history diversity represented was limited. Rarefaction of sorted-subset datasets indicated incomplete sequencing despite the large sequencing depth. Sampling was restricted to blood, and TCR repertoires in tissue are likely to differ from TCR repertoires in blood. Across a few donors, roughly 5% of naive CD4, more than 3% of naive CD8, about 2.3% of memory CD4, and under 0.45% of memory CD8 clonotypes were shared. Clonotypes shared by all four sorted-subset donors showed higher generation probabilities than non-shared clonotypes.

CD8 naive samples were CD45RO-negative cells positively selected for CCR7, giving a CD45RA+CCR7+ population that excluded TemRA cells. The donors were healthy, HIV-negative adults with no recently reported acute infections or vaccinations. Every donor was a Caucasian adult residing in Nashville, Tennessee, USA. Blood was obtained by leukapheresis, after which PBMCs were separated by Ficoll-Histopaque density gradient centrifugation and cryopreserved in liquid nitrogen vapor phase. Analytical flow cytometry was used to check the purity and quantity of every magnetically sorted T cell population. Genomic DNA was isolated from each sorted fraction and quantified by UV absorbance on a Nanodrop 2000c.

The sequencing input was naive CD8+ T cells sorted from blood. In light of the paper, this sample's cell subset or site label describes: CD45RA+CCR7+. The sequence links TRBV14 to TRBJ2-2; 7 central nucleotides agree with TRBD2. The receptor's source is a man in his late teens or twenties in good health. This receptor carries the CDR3 CASSLLAGTNTGELFF. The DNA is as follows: TGTGCCAGCAGCCTTTTAGCGGGCACGAACACCGGGGAGCTGTTTTTT. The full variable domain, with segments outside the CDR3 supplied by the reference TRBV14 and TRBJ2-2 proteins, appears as EAGVTQFPSHSVIEKGQTVTLRCDPISGHDNLYWYRRVMGKEIKFLLHFVKESKQDESGMPNNRFLAERTGGTYSTLKVQPAELEDSGVYFCASSLLAGTNTGELFFGEGSRLTVL.